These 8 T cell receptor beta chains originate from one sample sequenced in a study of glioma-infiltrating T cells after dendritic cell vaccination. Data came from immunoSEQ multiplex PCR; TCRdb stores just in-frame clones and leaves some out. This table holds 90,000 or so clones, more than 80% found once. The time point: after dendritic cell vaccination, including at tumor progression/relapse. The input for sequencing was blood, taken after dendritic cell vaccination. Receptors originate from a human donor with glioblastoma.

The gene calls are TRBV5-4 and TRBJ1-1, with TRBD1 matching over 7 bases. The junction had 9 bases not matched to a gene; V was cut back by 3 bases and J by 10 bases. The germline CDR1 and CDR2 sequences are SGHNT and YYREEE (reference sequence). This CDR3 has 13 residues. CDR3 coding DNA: TGTGCCAGCAGCTGGGGGACAGACTTCTTAGCTTTCTTT. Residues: CASSWGTDFLAFF.

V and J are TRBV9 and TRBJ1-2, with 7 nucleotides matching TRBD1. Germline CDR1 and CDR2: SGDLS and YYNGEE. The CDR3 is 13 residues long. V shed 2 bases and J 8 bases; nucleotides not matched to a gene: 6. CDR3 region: CASSVGQREGYTF. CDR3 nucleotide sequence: TGTGCCAGCAGCGTGGGACAGCGTGAGGGCTACACCTTC. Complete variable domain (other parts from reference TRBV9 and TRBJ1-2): DSGVTQTPKHLITATGQRVTLRCSPRSGDLSVYWYQQSLDQGLQFLIQYYNGEERAKGNILERFSAQQFPDLHSELNLSSLELGDSALYFCASSVGQREGYTFGSGTRLTVV.

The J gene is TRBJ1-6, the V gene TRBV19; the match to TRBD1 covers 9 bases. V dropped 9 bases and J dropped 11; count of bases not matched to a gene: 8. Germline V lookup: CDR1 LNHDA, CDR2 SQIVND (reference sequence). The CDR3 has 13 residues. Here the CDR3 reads CASDRDRVPPLHF. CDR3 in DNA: TGTGCCAGCGATCGGGACAGGGTTCCACCCCTCCACTTT. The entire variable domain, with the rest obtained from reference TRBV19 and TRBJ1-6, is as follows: DGGITQSPKYLFRKEGQNVTLSCEQNLNHDAMYWYRQDPGQGLRLIYYSQIVNDFQKGDIAEGYSVSREKKESFPLTVTSAQKNPTAFYLCASDRDRVPPLHFGNGTRLTVT.

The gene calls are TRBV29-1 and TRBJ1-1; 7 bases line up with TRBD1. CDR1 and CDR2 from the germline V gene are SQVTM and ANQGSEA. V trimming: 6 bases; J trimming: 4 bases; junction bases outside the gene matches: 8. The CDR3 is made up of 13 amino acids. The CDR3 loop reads CSVDIPGGTEAFF. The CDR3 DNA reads TGCAGCGTGGACATACCAGGGGGCACTGAAGCTTTCTTT.

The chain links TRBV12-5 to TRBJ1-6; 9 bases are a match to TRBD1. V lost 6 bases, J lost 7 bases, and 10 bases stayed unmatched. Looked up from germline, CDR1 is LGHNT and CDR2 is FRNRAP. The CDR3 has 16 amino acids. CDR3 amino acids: CASGRGGTGPNSPLHF. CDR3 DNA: TGTGCTAGTGGCCGGGGAGGGACAGGGCCCAATTCACCCCTCCACTTT. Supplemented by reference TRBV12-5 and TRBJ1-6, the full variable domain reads DARVTQTPRHKVTEMGQEVTMRCQPILGHNTVFWYRQTMMQGLELLAYFRNRAPLDDSGMPKDRFSAEMPDATLATLKIQPSEPRDSAVYFCASGRGGTGPNSPLHFGNGTRLTVT.

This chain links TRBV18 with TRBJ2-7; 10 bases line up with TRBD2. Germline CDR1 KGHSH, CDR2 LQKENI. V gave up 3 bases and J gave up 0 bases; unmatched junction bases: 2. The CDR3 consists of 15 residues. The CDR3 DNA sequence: TGTGCCAGCTCACCGGTAGCGGGGGGCTCCTACGAGCAGTACTTC. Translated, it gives CASSPVAGGSYEQYF.

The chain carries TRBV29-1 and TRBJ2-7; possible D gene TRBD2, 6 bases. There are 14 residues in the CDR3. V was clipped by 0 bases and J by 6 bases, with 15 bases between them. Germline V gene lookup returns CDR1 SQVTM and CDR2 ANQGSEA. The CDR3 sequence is CSVEDRGAGGEQYF. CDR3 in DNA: TGCAGCGTTGAAGATCGCGGGGCAGGAGGCGAGCAGTACTTC.

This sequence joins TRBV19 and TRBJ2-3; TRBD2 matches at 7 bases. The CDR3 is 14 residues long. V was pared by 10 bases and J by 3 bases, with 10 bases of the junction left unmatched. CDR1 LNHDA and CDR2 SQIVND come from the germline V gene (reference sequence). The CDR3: CATTTGRRTDTQYF. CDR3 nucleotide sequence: TGTGCCACCACAACCGGGAGGCGTACAGATACGCAGTATTTT.